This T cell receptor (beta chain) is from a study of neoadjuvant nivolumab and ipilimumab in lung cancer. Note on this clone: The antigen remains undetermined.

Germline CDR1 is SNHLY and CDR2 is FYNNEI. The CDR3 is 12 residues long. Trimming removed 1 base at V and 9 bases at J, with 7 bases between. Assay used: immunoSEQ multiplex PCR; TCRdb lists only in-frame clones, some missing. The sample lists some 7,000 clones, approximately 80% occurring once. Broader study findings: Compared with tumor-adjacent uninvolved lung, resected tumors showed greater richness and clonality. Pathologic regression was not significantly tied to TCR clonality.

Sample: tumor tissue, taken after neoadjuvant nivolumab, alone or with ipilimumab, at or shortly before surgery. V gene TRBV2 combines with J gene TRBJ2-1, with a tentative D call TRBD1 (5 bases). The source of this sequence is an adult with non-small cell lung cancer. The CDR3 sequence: CASSEDRSEQFF. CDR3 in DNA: TGTGCCAGCAGTGAAGACAGGTCTGAGCAGTTCTTC.